The 3 T cell receptor beta chains in this list originate from one sample, sequenced in a study of long-term antiretroviral therapy in people with HIV. Runs used v3.0 of the immunoSEQ assay and were done at survey level. Some clones are missing from TCRdb's copy, which holds only in-frame ones; the method was immunoSEQ multiplex PCR. This sample yields roughly 30,000 clones, of which 85% to 90% are seen a single time; 7% to 9.5% belongs to the top ten. The sequencing used unsorted PBMCs, collected 4.7 to 5 years after starting antiretroviral therapy. Receptor source: a middle-aged man with HIV.

The chain joins TRBV10-3 to TRBJ2-5; perhaps TRBD2 as D (6 bases). The CDR3 has 13 residues. Germline values: CDR1 ENHRY, CDR2 SYGVKD. Deletions cut 6 bases from V and 4 bases from J, with 12 bases between. The CDR3 coding sequence is TGTGCCATCAGCCCAGGGACTGGAGAGACCCAGTACTTC. This sequence encodes CAISPGTGETQYF.

The DNA of the CDR3 is TGCGCCAGCAGCCGAAAGAGCGGGGAGACCTACAATGAGCAGTTCTTC. This sequence encodes CASSRKSGETYNEQFF. V gene TRBV5-1 combines with J gene TRBJ2-1, with 7 bases aligning to TRBD2. The CDR3 spans 16 residues. V lost 4 bases to trimming and J lost 2 bases; unmatched junction nucleotides: 9. The germline V gene encodes CDR1 SGHRS and CDR2 YFSETQ.

The genes are TRBV11-2 and TRBJ1-4; possibly TRBD1 for D (6 bases). V was trimmed by 1 base and J by 5 bases, leaving 14 bases between them. The CDR3 consists of 16 residues. CDR1 SGHAT and CDR2 FQNNGV come from the germline V gene. The CDR3 loop is CASSLGVGGQNEKLFF. In DNA, the CDR3 is TGTGCCAGCAGCTTAGGGGTGGGGGGCCAAAATGAAAAACTGTTTTTT.